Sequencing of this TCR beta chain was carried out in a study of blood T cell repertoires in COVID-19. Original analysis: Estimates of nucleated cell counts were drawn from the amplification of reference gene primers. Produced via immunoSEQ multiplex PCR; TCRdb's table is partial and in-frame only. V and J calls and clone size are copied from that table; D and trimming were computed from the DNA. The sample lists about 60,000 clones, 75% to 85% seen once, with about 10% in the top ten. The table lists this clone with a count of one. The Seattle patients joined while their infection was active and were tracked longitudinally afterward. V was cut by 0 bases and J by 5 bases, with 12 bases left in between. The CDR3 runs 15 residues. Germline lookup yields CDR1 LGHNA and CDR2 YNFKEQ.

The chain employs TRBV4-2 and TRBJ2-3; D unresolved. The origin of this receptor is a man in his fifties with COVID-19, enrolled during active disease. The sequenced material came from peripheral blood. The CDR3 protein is CASSQDFNPGDTQYF. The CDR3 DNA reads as TGTGCCAGCAGCCAAGATTTCAACCCGGGAGATACGCAGTATTTT.